The clone carrying this TCR beta chain came up many times. Its antigen is unknown. This sample stems from a study of neurological immune-mediated disorders. General observations from the study: The level of TCR clonal expansion was highest in patients with HTLV-1-associated myelopathy and lowest in multiple sclerosis, where it fell below the level seen in healthy controls.

This CDR3 is built from 18 residues. Looked up from germline, CDR1 is SEHNR and CDR2 is FQNEAQ (reference sequence). V gave up 5 bases and J gave up 3 bases; unmatched junction bases: 17. TCRdb recomputed calls from the 5' RACE reads with MiXCR, one row per CDR3 protein. The repertoire holds tens of thousands of distinct CDR3 sequences, less than 10% seen once, with roughly an eighth in the top ten. Time point specified: longitudinal time-point 2. Unsorted libraries were generated from 2 million PBMCs held at -80 degrees C. This chain connects TRBV7-9 to TRBJ1-2; 8 nucleotides align to TRBD1. This TCR was recovered from a man aged 30-40 years in good health. The sequenced sample was PBMCs. Here the CDR3 reads CASSHPLPRAGGDYGYTF. The CDR3, as DNA: TGTGCCAGCAGCCACCCTCTTCCTCGGGCAGGGGGCGACTATGGCTACACCTTC.